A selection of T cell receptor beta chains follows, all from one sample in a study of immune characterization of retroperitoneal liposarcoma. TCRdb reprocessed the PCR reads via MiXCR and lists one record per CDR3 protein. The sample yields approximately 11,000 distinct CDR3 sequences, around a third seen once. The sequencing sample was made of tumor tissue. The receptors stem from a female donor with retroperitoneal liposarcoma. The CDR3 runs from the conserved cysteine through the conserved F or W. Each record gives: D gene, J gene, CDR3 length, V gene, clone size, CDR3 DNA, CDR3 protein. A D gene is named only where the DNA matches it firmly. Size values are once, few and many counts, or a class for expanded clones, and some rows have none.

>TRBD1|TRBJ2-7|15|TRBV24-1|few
TGTGCCACCAGTGATCCCGGGACAGGATACAATGAGCAGTACTTC
CATSDPGTGYNEQYF
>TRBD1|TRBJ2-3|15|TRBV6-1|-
TGTGCCAGCAGTGAAGGGACAGGGGGCACAGATACGCAGTATTTT
CASSEGTGGTDTQYF
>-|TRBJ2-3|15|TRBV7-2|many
TGTGCCAGCAGCGCCGACTCGGGCGGAGCAGATACGCAGTATTTT
CASSADSGGADTQYF
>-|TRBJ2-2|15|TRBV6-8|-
TGTGCCAGCAGTTACGGGGATACGAACACCGGGGAGCTGTTTTTT
CASSYGDTNTGELFF
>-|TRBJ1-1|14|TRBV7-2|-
TGTGCCAGCAGCTTATTAGGCGGAAACACTGAAGCTTTCTTT
CASSLLGGNTEAFF
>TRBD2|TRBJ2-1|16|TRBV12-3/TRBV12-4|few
TGTGCCAGCAGTCCGCTACTAGCGGGAGGGGCCTACGAGCAGTTCTTC
CASSPLLAGGAYEQFF
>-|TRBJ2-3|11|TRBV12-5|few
TGTGCTAGTGGCCGGACAGATACGCAGTATTTT
CASGRTDTQYF
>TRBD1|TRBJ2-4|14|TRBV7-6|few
TGTGCCAGCAGCTTAGCAGAGGGGGCGTACATTCAGTACTTC
CASSLAEGAYIQYF
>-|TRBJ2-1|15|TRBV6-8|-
TGTGCCAGCAGTCCGTCGGGCGGAGGGTCCTACGAGCAGTTCTTC
CASSPSGGGSYEQFF
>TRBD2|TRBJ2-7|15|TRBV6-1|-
TGTGCCAGCAGTCACCAGACTAGCGGGTACTACGAGCAGTACTTC
CASSHQTSGYYEQYF
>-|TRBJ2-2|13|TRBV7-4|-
TGTGCCAGCAGCTTCCAGGGCTCCGGGGAGCTGTTTTTT
CASSFQGSGELFF
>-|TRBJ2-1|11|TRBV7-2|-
TGTGCCAGCAGCTGGGGCGGTGAGCAGTTCTTC
CASSWGGEQFF
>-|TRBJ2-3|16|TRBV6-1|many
TGTGCCAGCAGTTCTTGGGACACCTCTAGCACAGATACGCAGTATTTT
CASSSWDTSSTDTQYF
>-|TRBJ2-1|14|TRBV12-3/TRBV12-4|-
TGTGCCAGCAGCTTAGCGGCACGGGGCTACGAGCAGTTCTTC
CASSLAARGYEQFF
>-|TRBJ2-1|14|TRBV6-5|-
TGTGCCAGCAGTTATGGTCCGGGGTTCGGTGAGCAGTTCTTC
CASSYGPGFGEQFF
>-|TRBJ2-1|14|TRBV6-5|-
TGTGCCAGTAGTAAAAGGGGGACTGACAATGAGCAGTTCTTC
CASSKRGTDNEQFF
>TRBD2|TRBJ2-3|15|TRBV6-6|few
TGTGCCAGCAGTTACAAAGCGGGATGGTCAGATACGCAGTATTTT
CASSYKAGWSDTQYF
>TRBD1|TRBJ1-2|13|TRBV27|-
TGTGCCAGCGCCCGGGACAGGAACTATGGCTACACCTTC
CASARDRNYGYTF
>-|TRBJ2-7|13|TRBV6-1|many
TGTGCCAGCAGAACGGGGGCCTACAATGAGCAGTACTTC
CASRTGAYNEQYF
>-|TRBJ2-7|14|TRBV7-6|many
TGTGCCAGCAGCTTAGCGTCCGGGTTGGACGAGCAGTACTTC
CASSLASGLDEQYF
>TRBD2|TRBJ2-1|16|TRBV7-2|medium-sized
TGTGCCAGCAGCTTAAAGGGAGGGACTAGCGACTACGAGCAGTTCTTC
CASSLKGGTSDYEQFF
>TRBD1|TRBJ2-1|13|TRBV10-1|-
TGCGCCAGCAGTCAACAGACAGGGGGTCAGCAGTTCTTC
CASSQQTGGQQFF
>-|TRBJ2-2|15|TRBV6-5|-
TGTGCCAGCAGGGACCCCCAGAGAAACACCGGGGAGCTGTTTTTT
CASRDPQRNTGELFF
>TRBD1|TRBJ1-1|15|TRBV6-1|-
TGTGCCAGCAGTTCTCCACCCACAGGGGCCCCGGAAGCTTTCTTT
CASSSPPTGAPEAFF
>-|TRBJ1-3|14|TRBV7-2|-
TGTGCCAGCAGCCCAGGGGCGGCTGGAAACACCATATATTTT
CASSPGAAGNTIYF
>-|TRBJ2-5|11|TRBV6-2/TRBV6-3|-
TGTGCCAGCAGTGAAACAAGTCCCCAGTACTTC
CASSETSPQYF
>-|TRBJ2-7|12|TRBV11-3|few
TGTGCCATCCGCGGAGGGGGGGACGAGCAGTACTTC
CAIRGGGDEQYF
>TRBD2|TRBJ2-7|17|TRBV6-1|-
TGTGCCAGCAGTTATGAGGGACTAGCGGGACCTTTAGGTGAGCAGTACTTC
CASSYEGLAGPLGEQYF
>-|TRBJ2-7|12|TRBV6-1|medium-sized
TGTGCCAGCCAAAGGCCCCCTTACGAGCAGTACTTC
CASQRPPYEQYF
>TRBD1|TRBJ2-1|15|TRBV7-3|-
TGTGCCAGCAGCCCCTGGGGGACAGGGTTAAATGAGCAGTTCTTC
CASSPWGTGLNEQFF